The rows below give T cell receptor beta chains drawn from one sample of a study of blood T cell repertoires in COVID-19. The repertoire was sequenced with immunoSEQ multiplex PCR; TCRdb's copy has only in-frame clones and lacks some. The sample includes roughly 200,000 clones, approximately 86% of them seen just once. Material: PBMCs or T cells enriched from blood (not recorded which). These TCRs come from a woman aged 40 to 50 with acute COVID-19. Each CDR3 is given with its conserved first and last residue. Each record gives: D gene, CDR3 length, J gene, V gene, clone size, CDR3 protein, CDR3 DNA. D genes are given only for firm matches. A clone size is listed for some rows: how often the clone was seen (once, few, many), or a class if it is expanded.

D: -
length: 14
J: TRBJ2-4
V: TRBV7-4
size: -
CDR3: CASPPNQDQEVQYF
DNA: TGTGCCAGCCCTCCCAACCAAGACCAGGAAGTTCAGTACTTC

D: TRBD2
length: 19
J: TRBJ2-1
V: TRBV15
size: few
CDR3: CATSIASGRAGVTYNEQFF
DNA: TGTGCCACCAGCATCGCTAGCGGGAGGGCCGGGGTAACCTACAATGAGCAGTTCTTC

D: TRBD2
length: 12
J: TRBJ2-1
V: TRBV2
size: -
CDR3: CASRREGIEQFF
DNA: TGTGCCAGCAGGAGGGAGGGCATTGAGCAGTTCTTC

D: -
length: 15
J: TRBJ1-4
V: TRBV4-2
size: -
CDR3: CASSQGLATNEKLFF
DNA: TGTGCCAGCAGCCAAGGCTTAGCAACTAATGAAAAACTGTTTTTT

D: -
length: 15
J: TRBJ1-5
V: TRBV27
size: -
CDR3: CASSLQGFGNQPQHF
DNA: TGTGCCAGCAGTTTACAGGGGTTCGGCAATCAGCCCCAGCATTTT

D: -
length: 16
J: TRBJ2-2
V: TRBV11-3
size: once
CDR3: CASSLGRQTNTGELFF
DNA: TGTGCCAGCAGCTTAGGCCGACAGACCAACACCGGGGAGCTGTTTTTT

D: TRBD1
length: 14
J: TRBJ1-2
V: TRBV3-1/TRBV3-2
size: -
CDR3: CASSLSTGGYGYTF
DNA: TGTGCCAGCAGCCTTTCCACAGGGGGATATGGCTACACCTTC

D: -
length: 13
J: TRBJ2-7
V: TRBV7-8
size: -
CDR3: CASSVDRRYEQYF
DNA: TGTGCCAGCAGCGTAGACAGGAGATACGAGCAGTACTTC

D: TRBD1
length: 16
J: TRBJ2-2
V: TRBV7-9
size: -
CDR3: CASSLTGGVDTGELFF
DNA: TGTGCCAGCAGCCTAACAGGGGGCGTGGACACCGGGGAGCTGTTTTTT

D: -
length: 15
J: TRBJ1-2
V: TRBV19
size: -
CDR3: CASTDRGEGLYGYTF
DNA: TGTGCCAGTACCGATAGGGGGGAGGGCCTCTATGGCTACACCTTC

D: TRBD2
length: 16
J: TRBJ2-1
V: TRBV19
size: -
CDR3: CASSITASGDYNEQFF
DNA: TGTGCCAGTAGTATTACGGCTAGCGGGGACTACAATGAGCAGTTCTTC

D: TRBD1
length: 14
J: TRBJ1-5
V: TRBV28
size: -
CDR3: CASSPRDSYQPQHF
DNA: TGTGCCAGCAGCCCCCGGGACAGCTATCAGCCCCAGCATTTT

D: -
length: 13
J: TRBJ2-3
V: TRBV3-1/TRBV3-2
size: -
CDR3: CASSRSLRDTQYF
DNA: TGTGCCAGCAGCCGGAGTCTCCGAGATACGCAGTATTTT

D: -
length: 17
J: TRBJ1-2
V: TRBV19
size: -
CDR3: CASSGFLDRTTNYGYTF
DNA: TGTGCCTCTTCAGGGTTCCTCGACAGAACCACTAACTATGGCTACACCTTC

D: TRBD1
length: 15
J: TRBJ1-1
V: TRBV24-1
size: -
CDR3: CATSAGGQGANEAFF
DNA: TGTGCCACCTCTGCCGGGGGACAGGGAGCTAATGAAGCTTTCTTT

D: -
length: 15
J: TRBJ1-1
V: TRBV18
size: -
CDR3: CASSPERGFGTEAFF
DNA: TGTGCCAGCTCACCCGAAAGGGGGTTCGGCACTGAAGCTTTCTTT

D: TRBD2
length: 15
J: TRBJ2-1
V: TRBV27
size: few
CDR3: CASSLRTSGNNEQFF
DNA: TGTGCCAGCAGCTTAAGGACTAGCGGAAACAATGAGCAGTTCTTC

D: TRBD2
length: 15
J: TRBJ2-1
V: TRBV5-1
size: -
CDR3: CASSAGGTSVRSQFF
DNA: TGCGCCAGCAGCGCGGGTGGGACTAGCGTAAGGTCGCAGTTCTTC

D: TRBD1
length: 15
J: TRBJ2-7
V: TRBV19
size: -
CDR3: CASSSSGTGLYEQYF
DNA: TGTGCCAGTAGTTCTTCCGGGACAGGGCTATACGAGCAGTACTTC

D: TRBD1
length: 16
J: TRBJ1-5
V: TRBV28
size: -
CDR3: CASQRGPVMGNQPQHF
DNA: TGTGCCAGCCAGAGGGGGCCGGTCATGGGCAATCAGCCCCAGCATTTT

D: TRBD1
length: 16
J: TRBJ2-1
V: TRBV28
size: -
CDR3: CASSSRTGDAYNEQFF
DNA: TGTGCCAGCAGTTCCCGCACAGGGGATGCCTACAATGAGCAGTTCTTC

D: TRBD1
length: 14
J: TRBJ2-7
V: TRBV6-5
size: once
CDR3: CASSNPGQHFAQYF
DNA: TGTGCCAGCAGTAATCCGGGACAGCATTTCGCGCAGTACTTC

D: TRBD1
length: 13
J: TRBJ2-5
V: TRBV2
size: -
CDR3: CASSGQGWETQYF
DNA: TGTGCCAGCAGTGGACAGGGTTGGGAGACCCAGTACTTC

D: -
length: 13
J: TRBJ2-1
V: TRBV27
size: once
CDR3: CASTETTGNEQFF
DNA: TGTGCCAGCACCGAAACGACTGGGAATGAGCAGTTCTTC

D: TRBD1
length: 14
J: TRBJ1-1
V: TRBV19
size: -
CDR3: CASKTTGPGTEAFF
DNA: TGTGCCAGTAAAACGACAGGGCCGGGCACTGAAGCTTTCTTT

D: TRBD2
length: 15
J: TRBJ2-5
V: TRBV28
size: -
CDR3: CASSGPTSGEKTQYF
DNA: TGTGCCAGCAGCGGACCGACTAGCGGAGAAAAGACCCAGTACTTC

D: TRBD1
length: 13
J: TRBJ1-2
V: TRBV6-5
size: few
CDR3: CASRDRGLYGYTF
DNA: TGTGCCAGCAGGGACAGGGGGCTATATGGCTACACCTTC

D: TRBD2
length: 15
J: TRBJ2-3
V: TRBV6-5
size: once
CDR3: CASSKTSGYTDTQYF
DNA: TGTGCCAGCAGTAAGACTAGCGGATACACAGATACGCAGTATTTT

D: TRBD2
length: 14
J: TRBJ2-1
V: TRBV11-1
size: -
CDR3: CASSLTASGPKQFF
DNA: TGTGCCAGCAGCTTAACGGCTAGCGGGCCTAAGCAGTTCTTC

D: TRBD1
length: 16
J: TRBJ1-5
V: TRBV27
size: -
CDR3: CASSPRSTGGNQPQHF
DNA: TGTGCCAGCAGTCCCCGATCGACAGGGGGTAATCAGCCCCAGCATTTT

D: TRBD1
length: 18
J: TRBJ2-6
V: TRBV4-3
size: -
CDR3: CASSQDRGPFSGANVLTF
DNA: TGCGCCAGCAGCCAAGACAGGGGGCCCTTCTCTGGGGCCAACGTCCTGACTTTC

D: -
length: 16
J: TRBJ1-4
V: TRBV28
size: -
CDR3: CASSFLTPATNEKLFF
DNA: TGTGCCAGCAGTTTCCTGACACCCGCAACTAATGAAAAACTGTTTTTT

D: -
length: 14
J: TRBJ1-2
V: TRBV4-1
size: -
CDR3: CASSQIKEVRGYTF
DNA: TGCGCCAGCAGCCAAATTAAAGAAGTTCGGGGCTACACCTTC

D: TRBD2
length: 14
J: TRBJ2-7
V: TRBV9
size: -
CDR3: CASSPSGRSYEQYF
DNA: TGTGCCAGCAGCCCTAGCGGGAGGTCCTACGAGCAGTACTTC

D: TRBD1
length: 12
J: TRBJ1-2
V: TRBV7-9
size: -
CDR3: CASGQGTYGYTF
DNA: TGTGCCAGCGGACAGGGGACGTATGGCTACACCTTC

D: -
length: 14
J: TRBJ2-1
V: TRBV6-2/TRBV6-3
size: -
CDR3: CASSYFRDNNEQFF
DNA: TGTGCCAGCAGTTACTTCCGGGACAACAATGAGCAGTTCTTC

D: TRBD2
length: 15
J: TRBJ2-1
V: TRBV28
size: -
CDR3: CASRHLAGGPHEQFF
DNA: TGTGCCAGCAGGCACCTAGCGGGAGGGCCACATGAGCAGTTCTTC

D: -
length: 13
J: TRBJ1-2
V: TRBV5-4
size: -
CDR3: CASSSEGNYGYTF
DNA: TGTGCCAGCAGCTCGGAGGGGAACTATGGCTACACCTTC

D: TRBD2
length: 17
J: TRBJ2-2
V: TRBV5-4
size: -
CDR3: CASSFGTSGGNTGELFF
DNA: TGTGCCAGCAGCTTCGGGACTAGCGGAGGAAACACCGGGGAGCTGTTTTTT

D: TRBD1
length: 14
J: TRBJ2-7
V: TRBV11-2
size: -
CDR3: CASSSTTGGWEQYF
DNA: TGTGCCAGCAGCTCAACGACAGGGGGCTGGGAGCAGTACTTC

D: TRBD1
length: 14
J: TRBJ2-2
V: TRBV7-2
size: -
CDR3: CASSSQGHTGELFF
DNA: TGTGCCAGCAGCTCACAGGGGCACACCGGGGAGCTGTTTTTT

D: TRBD2
length: 16
J: TRBJ2-1
V: TRBV24-1
size: -
CDR3: CATSDLHGTNYNEQFF
DNA: TGTGCCACCAGTGATTTGCACGGGACTAACTACAATGAGCAGTTCTTC

D: -
length: 15
J: TRBJ2-2
V: TRBV2
size: -
CDR3: CASSESRTNTGELFF
DNA: TGTGCCAGCAGTGAATCTAGGACAAACACCGGGGAGCTGTTTTTT

D: TRBD2
length: 14
J: TRBJ2-1
V: TRBV28
size: once
CDR3: CATSGTSSYNEQFF
DNA: TGTGCAACTAGCGGGACCAGCTCCTACAATGAGCAGTTCTTC

D: -
length: 15
J: TRBJ2-7
V: TRBV3-1/TRBV3-2
size: -
CDR3: CASSPWGGGSYEQYF
DNA: TGTGCCAGCAGCCCTTGGGGAGGGGGGTCCTACGAGCAGTACTTC

D: TRBD2
length: 17
J: TRBJ2-1
V: TRBV4-1
size: -
CDR3: CASSPTSGRGRVNEQFF
DNA: TGCGCCAGCAGTCCGACTAGCGGGAGGGGTCGGGTCAATGAGCAGTTCTTC

D: -
length: 15
J: TRBJ1-2
V: TRBV4-2
size: -
CDR3: CASSQERRQNYGYTF
DNA: TGTGCCAGCAGCCAAGAGAGGAGACAGAACTATGGCTACACCTTC

D: -
length: 15
J: TRBJ1-2
V: TRBV11-3
size: few
CDR3: CASSSVQGRGFGYTF
DNA: TGTGCCAGCAGCTCCGTCCAGGGGAGAGGCTTTGGCTACACCTTC

D: TRBD2
length: 16
J: TRBJ2-2
V: TRBV28
size: -
CDR3: CASSFGSSGRNGELFF
DNA: TGTGCCAGCAGTTTCGGGAGTAGCGGGAGGAACGGGGAGCTGTTTTTT

D: TRBD1
length: 18
J: TRBJ1-5
V: TRBV19
size: once
CDR3: CASSSTGTGVLGGRPQHF
DNA: TGTGCCAGTAGTTCAACCGGGACAGGGGTGTTGGGGGGGAGGCCCCAGCATTTT

D: TRBD1
length: 19
J: TRBJ2-7
V: TRBV4-1
size: once
CDR3: CASSPGSLRGQGLSYEQYF
DNA: TGCGCCAGCAGCCCCGGAAGCTTGCGCGGACAGGGGCTTTCCTACGAGCAGTACTTC